The 20 T cell receptor beta chains below come from one sample, sequenced in a study of shared clonotypes between healthy human individuals. Libraries were prepared by immunoSEQ multiplex PCR; TCRdb keeps only in-frame clonotypes and omits some of them. The sample has 400,000 to 600,000 clones, about 85% seen once. The sample taken for sequencing was PBMCs. The receptors stem from a middle-aged woman in good health. Some clones in this sample may be carry-over from other donors' samples.

The V and J genes are TRBV7-6 and TRBJ1-1, with a possible D match to TRBD1 (5 bases). V dropped 6 bases and J dropped 1 base, with 9 bases sitting between them. This CDR3 is built from 13 residues. From germline, CDR1 is SGHVS and CDR2 FNYEAQ. In DNA, the CDR3 is TGTGCCAGCAGTTGGACACGGAACACTGAAGCTTTCTTT. It yields the protein CASSWTRNTEAFF.

Worth noting for this clone: At one end, the junction sequence differs from germline, possibly due to a read error. The gene calls are TRBV7-9 and TRBJ2-5; D is uncertain. The CDR3 has 15 amino acids. Germline-derived CDR1 and CDR2 are SEHNR and FQNEAQ (reference sequence). Here the CDR3 DNA reads TGTGCCACCAGCACCAGCCTATGGTACCAAGAGACCCAGTACTTC. Translating it yields CATSTSLWYQETQYF.

This chain connects TRBV10-2 to TRBJ2-2, with 11 bases fitting TRBD2. CDR3 size: 18 residues. The V gene end was trimmed by 1 base and the J gene end by 1 base; junction bases not matched to a gene: 5. Germline-derived CDR1 and CDR2 are WSHSY and SAAADI. The CDR3 DNA follows: TGCGCCAGCAGTGAGTGGGATAGCGGGAGGGGGAACACCGGGGAGCTGTTTTTT. Translation: CASSEWDSGRGNTGELFF.

This rearrangement joins TRBV2 to TRBJ1-2; D is possibly TRBD1 (6 bases). CDR3 size: 13 residues. The germline gives CDR1 SNHLY, CDR2 FYNNEI. V was cut by 5 bases and J by 9 bases, with 16 bases left in between. CDR3 sequence reads: CASSLRGEASYTF. The CDR3 region has the DNA TGTGCCAGCAGTCTCAGGGGAGAGGCTAGCTACACCTTC.

This clone was observed a single time. The gene calls are TRBV11-2 and TRBJ2-7, with 15 bases fitting TRBD2. V was clipped by 5 bases and J by 6 bases; unmatched bases: 8. Germline loops: CDR1 SGHAT, CDR2 FQNNGV. The CDR3 sequence is 16 residues long. The CDR3 nucleotides read TGTGCCAGCAGCGGGACTAGCGGGAGGCCCCCGCTCGAGCAGTACTTC. Protein product: CASSGTSGRPPLEQYF.

The table lists this clone with many counts. The J gene is TRBJ1-1, the V gene TRBV6-4; D is ambiguous. The length of the CDR3 is 13 residues. Trimming stripped 3 bases from V and 9 bases from J, with 14 bases between. CDR1 is MRHNA, CDR2 SNTAGT, per germline. CDR3 coding DNA: TGTGCCAGCAGTGAAGGTGGTGACTCGAAAGCTTTCTTT. Residues: CASSEGGDSKAFF.

The chain uses TRBV28 and TRBJ2-3; TRBD1 or TRBD2 may be the D gene (5 bases each). Trimming took 3 bases from V and 5 from J, leaving 15 bases between them. CDR3 length: 15 residues. Germline CDR1 reads MDHEN; CDR2 reads SYDVKM. The CDR3 is CASSFSGTQRDTQYF. CDR3 bases: TGTGCCAGCAGTTTCTCCGGGACCCAGCGAGATACGCAGTATTTT.

This sequence joins TRBV28 and TRBJ1-5; D not resolved. The CDR3 sequence is 14 residues long. CDR1 is MDHEN, CDR2 SYDVKM, per germline. Trimming stripped 1 base from V and 6 bases from J, with 10 bases between. The CDR3 sequence is CASSLFGNAQPQHF. As DNA, the CDR3 is TGTGCCAGCAGTTTATTTGGGAATGCTCAGCCCCAGCATTTT. Full variable domain (rest looked up from reference TRBV28 and TRBJ1-5): DVKVTQSSRYLVKRTGEKVFLECVQDMDHENMFWYRQDPGLGLRLIYFSYDVKMKEKGDIPEGYSVSREKKERFSLILESASTNQTSMYLCASSLFGNAQPQHFGDGTRLSIL.

There are a few counts of this clone. The chain links TRBV30 to TRBJ1-2, with D unresolved. Per the germline V gene, CDR1 is GTSNPN and CDR2 is SVGIG (reference sequence). V dropped 3 bases and J dropped 2 bases, with 4 bases sitting between them. The CDR3 loop spans 11 amino acids. CDR3 coding DNA: TGTGCCTGGAGGGACAACTATGGCTACACCTTC. This translates into CAWRDNYGYTF.

This chain links TRBV7-2 with TRBJ1-4; D uncertain. This CDR3 region has 14 residues. Germline assignment: CDR1 SGHTA and CDR2 FQGNSA. Trimming removed 4 bases from V and 6 bases from J, with 12 bases in between. The CDR3 DNA follows: TGTGCCAGCAGCTCGACGGTTTTCGATGAAAAACTGTTTTTT. Translating it yields CASSSTVFDEKLFF.

The chain employs TRBV2 and TRBJ1-4; 9 nucleotides line up with TRBD1. Germline trimming cut 6 bases from V and 3 bases from J; bases unmatched to any gene: 5. The CDR3 is 15 amino acids. From germline, CDR1 is SNHLY and CDR2 FYNNEI. DNA for the CDR3: TGTGCCAGCAGGGACAGGGGATTCGCTAATGAAAAACTGTTTTTT. It codes for CASRDRGFANEKLFF.

V usage is TRBV1 and J usage is TRBJ2-7. TRBV1 is described as a pseudogene. This CDR3 has 11 amino acids. Written as DNA, the CDR3 is TGCACCAGCAGCCGACCCTACGAGCAGTACTTC. It specifies CTSSRPYEQYF.

This clone was seen a single time. In DNA, the CDR3 is TGTGCCAGCAGCTTAGGGCGGGGTGCCTACGAGCAGTACTTC. As protein: CASSLGRGAYEQYF. The chain combines TRBV11-1 with TRBJ2-7; D perhaps matches TRBD2 (6 bases). This CDR3 has 14 residues. Trimming took off 1 base at V and 2 bases at J, with 9 bases between the two ends. Germline values: CDR1 SGHAT, CDR2 FQDESV (reference sequence).

The chain is built from TRBV28 and TRBJ2-5; TRBD1 is a possible D gene (5 bases). CDR3 length: 15 residues. Germline CDR1 and CDR2: MDHEN and SYDVKM. With 3 bases removed from V and 4 bases from J, the gap between germline ends came to 15 bases. This chain's CDR3 is CASSLPGQTIETQYF. In DNA form, the CDR3 reads TGTGCCAGCAGTTTGCCCGGACAAACTATAGAGACCCAGTACTTC. The variable domain in full, completed from reference TRBV28 and TRBJ2-5, reads DVKVTQSSRYLVKRTGEKVFLECVQDMDHENMFWYRQDPGLGLRLIYFSYDVKMKEKGDIPEGYSVSREKKERFSLILESASTNQTSMYLCASSLPGQTIETQYFGPGTRLLVL.

This chain joins TRBV15 and TRBJ1-2, with 9 bases lining up with TRBD1. The CDR3 is made up of 15 amino acids. Looked up from germline, CDR1 is LNHNV and CDR2 is YYDKDF (reference sequence). The ends lost 4 bases at V and 8 bases at J; junction bases unmatched: 11. The CDR3 nucleotides read TGTGCCACCAGCATCCGGACAGGGGACGGAGGGGGCTACACCTTC. As protein: CATSIRTGDGGGYTF.

V and J are TRBV10-3 and TRBJ2-2; D uncertain. V lost 1 base to trimming and J lost 6 bases, with 6 bases between them. The CDR3 contains 13 residues. CDR1 and CDR2 (germline): ENHRY, SYGVKD. CDR3: CAISELGPGELFF. The CDR3 bases are TGTGCCATCAGTGAGTTGGGTCCCGGGGAGCTGTTTTTT.

A few counts support this clone. CDR3 coding DNA: TGTGCCAGCAGTTTCCCCCCGGGACGCAACTTAAACTATGGCTACACCTTC. Its protein product is CASSFPPGRNLNYGYTF. J is TRBJ1-2 and V is TRBV28; D may be TRBD1 (5 bases). Per germline, CDR1 MDHEN and CDR2 SYDVKM. Trimming removed 3 bases at V and 2 bases at J, with 19 bases between. This CDR3 has 17 residues.

The gene calls are TRBV7-9 and TRBJ1-5; maybe TRBD1 (5 bases). Looked up from germline, CDR1 is SEHNR and CDR2 is FQNEAQ (reference sequence). The CDR3 is 16 amino acids. Trimming shortened V by 5 bases and J by 6 bases, and 20 bases separated the two germline ends. Written as DNA, the CDR3 is TGTGCCAGCAGCCCAGACGGGGGGGGTAATCTTCAGCCCCAGCATTTT. This sequence encodes CASSPDGGGNLQPQHF.

The chain joins TRBV28 to TRBJ2-2, with 9 bases aligning to TRBD1. The CDR3 consists of 15 residues. V dropped 7 bases and J dropped 3; count of bases not matched to a gene: 6. CDR1 is MDHEN, CDR2 SYDVKM, per germline. The CDR3 DNA is TGTGCCAGCACAAGGACAGGGGTATACACCGGGGAGCTGTTTTTT. Protein product: CASTRTGVYTGELFF. The whole variable domain, filled in from reference TRBV28 and TRBJ2-2, reads DVKVTQSSRYLVKRTGEKVFLECVQDMDHENMFWYRQDPGLGLRLIYFSYDVKMKEKGDIPEGYSVSREKKERFSLILESASTNQTSMYLCASTRTGVYTGELFFGEGSRLTVL.

This chain joins TRBV19 and TRBJ1-1; 10 nucleotides align to TRBD1. This CDR3 has 18 amino acids. J gave up 4 bases and V 2 bases, and 13 bases lay outside the gene matches. CDR1 and CDR2 (germline): LNHDA, SQIVND (reference sequence). CDR3 sequence reads: CASSIKGLTGGWGTEAFF. CDR3 DNA sequence: TGTGCCAGTAGTATAAAAGGACTGACAGGGGGCTGGGGCACTGAAGCTTTCTTT.